This T cell receptor (beta chain) was sequenced for a study of human T cells and chemical hapten exposure. A single count supports this clonotype. A single record per CDR3 protein comes from TCRdb applying MiXCR to the RACE reads. The profile shows around 250,000 distinct CDR3 sequences, about 9.4% of them singletons. The time point is: pre-sensitization, week 0. Treatment: therapeutic diphenylcyclopropenone sensitization with weekly scalp DPC. The CDR3 consists of 13 residues. Between the trimmed V and J ends, which lost 2 bases and 2 bases, there was a span of 7 bases. Germline CDR1 reads KGHSH; CDR2 reads LQKENI.

The J gene is TRBJ2-7, the V gene TRBV18; possibly TRBD1 for D (6 bases). Sequenced here: whole blood, sampled in connection with sensitization to the hapten diphenylcyclopropenone (DPC). The source is a woman aged 40 to 50 with alopecia areata. Some clones in this sample may be carry-over from other donors' samples. The CDR3 is CASSPSGAYEQYF. The CDR3 coding sequence is TGTGCCAGCTCACCATCAGGGGCCTACGAGCAGTACTTC.